This T cell receptor beta chain was recovered during a study of cytomegalovirus exposure and HLA in healthy donors listed by TCRdb under 2017. As for the study more broadly: An earlier analysis of roughly 500 of the donors reported over 250 Gb of sequence data and 95 million to 130 million unique TCR beta sequences obtained from 180 million or so T cells. About 280 gigabases of sequencing data and around 88 million unique TCR sequences made up an early release that covered some 640 HLA-typed donors. Of the roughly 400 genotyped donors, about 80% fell in the genetic ancestry cluster associated with self-reported Caucasian donors. The aim of the study was to test whether cataloging public T cell receptors could identify signatures of past pathogen exposure. The T cell repertoires of 666 subjects were profiled by immunosequencing and related to cytomegalovirus serostatus. Besides the first cohort of roughly 660 subjects, a separate validation cohort made up of over a hundred different subjects was used. To predict cytomegalovirus infection status, the study combined high-throughput TCR immunosequencing, statistical association of individual TCRs with disease status, and machine learning. In a later analysis, previously published TCR beta repertoires from several hundred donors were re-analyzed and high-resolution HLA genotyping was added so that TCR occurrence patterns could be studied. Rather than drawing on any new phenotypic data, the later analysis identified candidate immune exposures from TCR beta sequences and the way those sequences occurred across donors. An earlier analysis of roughly 600 of the donors used high-throughput TCR beta sequencing to judge whether each TCR beta V gene segment behaved as functional or pseudogenic. Donor age, sex, ethnicity and CMV serostatus were compiled together with the repertoire data. In a later genetic analysis, genome-wide SNP genotypes for about three fifths of the 666 donors were used, and that subset was treated as a discovery cohort. All discovery cohort repertoires had been generated on a single sequencing platform. Class I and class II HLA loci were covered by the typing at four-digit resolution. Typing coverage varied by locus: about 620-640 donors for A, B, C, DRB1 and DQB1; approximately 500 for DQA1; more than 600 for DPA1; approximately 470 for DPB1. Several DR-DQ haplotypes were handled as single units for association and clustering, since linkage in the cohort was strong. Among some 410 genotyped donors of the cohort, an average of about 240,000 unique TCR beta nucleotide sequences were sequenced per donor, 15% to 20% of them non-productive.

The CDR3 contains 14 residues, cysteine and phenylalanine counted. Only CDR3 DNA remains: 42 bases, in frame from the first base. The germline V gene gives CDR1 as MRHNA and CDR2 as SNTAGT. V loses 3 bases, J loses 8 bases, and the germline ends lie 14 bases apart. As for this clone: Its antigen has not been determined. No base qualities exist here, and no much larger clone lies one base off it.

The protocol used for the library was the immunoSEQ multiplex PCR assay. For the multiplex PCR, a mixture combining 60 forward primers for TCR Vbeta segments and 13 reverse primers for TCR Jbeta segments was used. A multiplex PCR assay on genomic DNA amplified the CDR3 region of rearranged TCR beta genes. The amplified TCR beta libraries were sequenced on the Illumina HiSeq System as 87-base-pair reads. Under the source paper's analysis protocol: A later analysis tallied roughly 78 million unique TCR beta chains across the 666 repertoires, and approximately 12 million of those chains were shared by two or more donors. To remove PCR and sequencing errors, raw reads were error-corrected and collapsed into unique sequences using a nearest-neighbor algorithm that merged closely related sequences. Alignment of CDR3 sequences to IMGT reference sequences was used to assign V, D and J gene segments. For a sequence to be retained, a match of at least six nucleotides was required to both a V gene segment and a J gene segment. A rearrangement was called productive if the CDR3 had no stop codons and remained in frame with V and J, and every other rearrangement was called non-productive. CDR3 was defined according to IMGT convention as the region running from the second conserved V-encoded cysteine to the conserved J-encoded phenylalanine. The earlier analysis of about 610 of the donors excluded any sequence lacking an unambiguous match to a single V gene segment. An earlier analysis of several hundred of the donors called V segments functional above 56.7% productive rearrangements and segregating when the between-donor standard deviation exceeded 5%. A statistical classification framework was developed to diagnose cytomegalovirus status using the catalog of TCR beta chain sequences. In a later analysis, TCR nucleotide sequences were compared against IMGT/GENE-DB human TR gene sequences so that V and J genes could be assigned. A later analysis assigned CDR3 sequences and most-parsimonious VDJ recombination scenarios with the TCRdist pipeline. In a later analysis, each TCR beta chain was defined by its CDR3 amino acid sequence together with its V-gene family, and reads lacking a unique V-gene family were excluded. To address suspected cross-contamination and a sequencing artifact, a later analysis removed around 590 highly shared, low-generation-probability nucleotide sequences. In a later analysis, a clonal expansion index was calculated for each public chain from normalized within-repertoire ranks of inferred template counts. In a later analysis, generation probabilities were computed using a VDJ recombination model fitted to out-of-frame rearrangements, and the results were checked against IGoR. A later analysis scored TCR-TCR, TCR-HLA and TCR-CMV co-occurrence with hypergeometric tests, applying a repertoire-size bias correction to TCR pairs. In a later analysis, false discovery rates were estimated by permuting HLA or CMV assignments 20 times. In a later analysis, co-occurring TCRs were grouped with DBSCAN, and TCRdist sequence similarity was added when clustering was performed within HLA-allele-positive subsets. For co-occurrence clustering, repertoires with fewer than 30,000 or more than 120,000 public chains were excluded, along with 4 to 6 repertoires with anomalous nucleotide sharing. Here the immuneACCESS table is served through TCRdb, limited to in-frame sequences with V and J called. Missing clones are a known gap in these copies; in checked studies unresolved V genes cover under half, and the rest lacks a known reason. The DNA was the basis for D and trimming; V, J and clone size are from that table. The sample table shows 160,000 or so clones, and over 80% are seen once. The ten largest clones take up more than 1.5% of the sample.

Study-wide conclusions, independent of this receptor: In a later genetic analysis, fewer N-insertions in productive TCRs were reported among donors in an Asian-associated ancestry cluster than the roughly 640-donor mean. For the cohort, immune exposure information was limited to CMV serostatus. In a later analysis, TCR association rates were found to vary across HLA loci, with the most associated TCRs seen for DRB1 alleles and the fewest for HLA-C alleles. It was suggested by the authors that the approach could potentially be generalized to other disease states and immunological phenotypes. In the study, approximately 160 TCR beta chains were listed as associated with cytomegalovirus. According to a later analysis, parvovirus B19, influenza, CMV and Epstein-Barr virus appeared linked to several top co-occurrence clusters. The 87-base-pair reads could not distinguish some IMGT-functional V segments, including TRBV6-2 and TRBV6-3, so those segments were excluded. An association between a missense DCLRE1C variant and V-gene and J-gene trimming of TCR beta chains was found in a later genetic analysis and replicated in an independent cohort. While some public TCRs were present in many individuals, most TCR sequences turned up only very rarely across donors. A further reported finding was that TCR beta sequences accurately predicted the HLA-A and HLA-B alleles for most subjects in the first cohort. Correlated functional status among segregating V segments might be attributable to linkage disequilibrium, but an unknown experimental factor could not be ruled out. Roughly uniform sequencing depth across donors was assumed in presence/absence analyses, although this assumption may not hold. A few of the identified cytomegalovirus-associated TCR beta chains were confirmed in vitro to be specific for cytomegalovirus antigens. When HLA alleles, especially DR and DQ, strongly co-occurred, attributing TCR associations to individual alleles was difficult. Cytomegalovirus status was reported to be diagnosed by the classifier with high specificity and sensitivity in both the original and validation cohorts. Because HLA typing was missing for some donors at each locus, association tests included only the typed subset. An earlier analysis of approximately 590 of the donors showed that most TCR beta V segments appeared in productive rearrangements either about 87% or about 30% of the time, which broadly matched IMGT annotations. Only TCR beta chains were sequenced in this cohort, and the absence of alpha or paired-chain data limited detectable features. A group of highly shared sequence variants was considered likely to be a technical artifact of the sequencing pipeline. The earlier analysis of approximately 560 of the donors excluded fewer than 20 rarely observed V segments, including chromosome 9 orphons, because counts were too low. A later analysis found that most CMV-associated TCR beta chains appeared HLA-restricted, with HLA associations seemingly driven largely by CMV exposure. Compared with equally common non-associated chains, HLA-associated TCR beta chains in a later analysis were more clonally expanded and had lower generation probabilities. In a later analysis, about 17,000 TCR beta sequences were associated with specific HLA alleles at a false discovery rate of 0.05.

The cohort consisted of hundreds of healthy bone marrow donors. At the time of sampling, every cohort member was nominally healthy, though immune exposures that went unrecorded were likely present. The donor tested CMV seronegative, placing the donor among the 352 seronegative members of the cohort. A peripheral blood sample was provided by each donor, and peripheral blood mononuclear cells were used for TCR beta sequencing. Genomic DNA was extracted from the blood cell samples with the Qiagen DNeasy Blood Extraction Kit. The sequenced sample consisted of PBMCs. The rearrangement combines TRBV6-4 with TRBJ1-5, with TRBD1 tentatively as D gene (5 bases match). The TCR was taken from a woman under 30 in good health and CMV-seronegative. The DNA sequence is given as TGTGCCAGCAGTGATTTATCTGGGGGGGAGCCCCAGCATTTT. This translates into CASSDLSGGEPQHF.